The next 26 T cell receptor beta chains were all read from a single sample in a study of identical twins. TCRdb called the 5' RACE reads again in MiXCR, with one record for every CDR3 protein. The table records just over 500,000 distinct CDR3 sequences, under 25% of them present only once. Separately, the same data were catalogued under a study of T cells expressing NK-cell markers.

The sequencing sample was made of CD4+ T cells sorted from blood. These receptors all come from a woman aged 18-30 years in good health.

In its sample, this clonotype was seen many times. This chain uses TRBV20-1 with TRBJ1-5; 8 positions agree with TRBD1. The length of the CDR3 is 16 residues. V lost 6 bases, J lost 0 bases, and 10 bases stayed unmatched. The germline V gene has CDR1 DFQATT and CDR2 SNEGSKA (reference sequence). CDR3 DNA sequence: TGCAGTGCCAATTCTGACAGGGGCGATAGCAATCAGCCCCAGCATTTT. Translating it yields CSANSDRGDSNQPQHF.

This clonotype has just a few counts. The chain has TRBV18 and TRBJ2-7; 9 nucleotides agree with TRBD1. This CDR3 has 15 amino acids. J lost 6 bases, V lost 3 bases, and 9 bases had no gene match. Germline V gene sequence: CDR1 KGHSH, CDR2 LQKENI. The CDR3 DNA reads TGTGCCAGCTCACCCCCGGGACAGGGCCGTGGCGAGCAGTACTTC. Its protein is CASSPPGQGRGEQYF.

The gene calls are TRBV6-1 and TRBJ2-4; TRBD1 might be the D (6 bases). CDR3 length: 13 amino acids. With 10 bases removed from V and 9 bases from J, the gap between germline ends came to 19 bases. Germline V gene sequence: CDR1 MNHNS, CDR2 SASEGT. The CDR3 sequence is CATKGTSFGIQYF. The CDR3 region has the DNA TGTGCCACCAAAGGGACATCTTTTGGCATTCAGTACTTC.

This sequence joins TRBV5-5 and TRBJ2-7; D remains ambiguous. The CDR3 covers 14 residues. Per the germline V gene, CDR1 is SGHKS and CDR2 is YYEKEE (reference sequence). V lost 2 bases, J lost 3 bases, and 12 bases lay in between. The CDR3 DNA follows: TGTGCCAGCAGCTTTTCAGGCCAATTCTACGAGCAGTACTTC. Its protein is CASSFSGQFYEQYF.

This clonotype showed up just a few times. The V gene is TRBV5-1, the J gene TRBJ2-1; possible D gene TRBD2, 5 bases. This CDR3 is built from 15 residues. V shed 4 bases and J shed 7 bases, with 18 bases lying between them. Germline CDR1 SGHRS, CDR2 YFSETQ. CDR3 DNA: TGCGCCAGCAGCGGGCGGACTTCCTTTGGGAATGAGCAGTTCTTC. Translated, it gives CASSGRTSFGNEQFF.

The gene calls are TRBV29-1 and TRBJ2-3, with a tentative D call TRBD2 (5 bases). Per germline, CDR1 SQVTM and CDR2 ANQGSEA. V was trimmed by 8 bases and J by 0 bases, leaving 15 bases between them. This CDR3 is 14 amino acids long. CDR3: CSSARGSSTDTQYF. For the CDR3, the DNA is TGCAGCTCCGCTCGAGGGTCCAGCACAGATACGCAGTATTTT.

This clonotype was picked up many times. The chain joins TRBV5-1 to TRBJ2-1, with 9 bases matching TRBD1. Germline trimming cut 5 bases from V and 4 bases from J; bases unmatched to any gene: 4. Germline-derived CDR1 and CDR2 are SGHRS and YFSETQ. CDR3 length: 14 residues. The CDR3 region has the DNA TGCGCCAGCAGGCCGGGACAGGGATACAATGAGCAGTTCTTC. This gives the protein CASRPGQGYNEQFF.

The J gene is TRBJ1-4, the V gene TRBV2, with D possibly being TRBD1 (6 bases). The CDR3 sequence is 15 residues long. Germline lookup yields CDR1 SNHLY and CDR2 FYNNEI. V was shortened by 5 bases and J by 6 bases, with 16 bases between the two germline ends. CDR3 region: CASSNDWDKYEKLFF. CDR3 sequence (DNA): TGTGCCAGCAGTAATGACTGGGACAAGTATGAAAAACTGTTTTTT.

This clonotype appeared many times. The chain couples TRBV20-1 to TRBJ2-1, with 10 bases aligning to TRBD2. CDR3 length: 13 residues. Per the germline V gene, CDR1 is DFQATT and CDR2 is SNEGSKA (reference sequence). The CDR3 is CSLTSGINEEQFF. CDR3 nucleotides: TGCAGCCTTACTAGCGGGATTAATGAGGAGCAGTTCTTC.

As DNA, the CDR3 is TGTGCCAGCTCGTCAGCGGGAGGCTCATCCTACGAGCAGTACTTC. As protein: CASSSAGGSSYEQYF. This chain links TRBV28 with TRBJ2-7, with TRBD2 identical over 9 bases. The germline gives CDR1 MDHEN, CDR2 SYDVKM. The CDR3 totals 15 residues. J was trimmed by 1 base and V by 8 bases; bases with no gene match: 9.

The chain couples TRBV20-1 to TRBJ1-5; perhaps TRBD1 as D (5 bases). Looked up from germline, CDR1 is DFQATT and CDR2 is SNEGSKA (reference sequence). The ends were cut back, 6 bases at V and 13 bases at J, with 19 bases in the middle. This CDR3 is built from 12 residues. This CDR3 reads CSASPLGGNQHF. CDR3 DNA: TGCAGTGCGTCCCCCCTTGGGGGGAATCAGCATTTT.

V gene TRBV12-3 or TRBV12-4 combines with J gene TRBJ2-2; unclear D gene. Trimming pared 3 bases from V and 6 bases from J, leaving 8 bases between. This CDR3 spans 13 amino acids. CDR3 region: CASSFLEAGELFF. The CDR3 DNA sequence: TGTGCCAGCAGTTTCTTAGAGGCCGGGGAGCTGTTTTTT.

The chain recombines TRBV20-1 with TRBJ2-7; TRBD2 agrees at 8 bases. Per germline, CDR1 DFQATT and CDR2 SNEGSKA (reference sequence). The V segment lost 0 bases and the J segment 6 bases; nucleotides outside the gene matches: 7. The CDR3 covers 14 residues. This chain's CDR3 is CSARDYTGTSEQYF. The DNA for the CDR3 is TGCAGTGCTAGAGATTATACCGGGACTAGCGAGCAGTACTTC.

This clonotype was counted only a few times. The chain couples TRBV2 to TRBJ2-7, with a possible D match to TRBD2 (6 bases). CDR3 length equals 15 residues. V was shortened by 3 bases and J by 0 bases, with 12 bases between the two germline ends. Germline CDR1 and CDR2: SNHLY and FYNNEI. The CDR3 DNA is TGTGCCAGCAGTGATCTGGGACTGGGCTCCTACGAGCAGTACTTC. Translating it yields CASSDLGLGSYEQYF.

DNA for the CDR3: TGCAGCGGCGAGGGCCTCACTGAAGCTTTCTTT. Its translation: CSGEGLTEAFF. The chain combines TRBV29-1 with TRBJ1-1; D ambiguous. V lost 7 bases, J lost 4 bases, and 10 bases lay in between. The CDR3 is made up of 11 amino acids. Germline-derived CDR1 and CDR2 are SQVTM and ANQGSEA.

The rearrangement joins TRBV24-1 to TRBJ2-3, with D hard to call. Trimming cost V 4 bases and J 1 base, with 11 bases left between them. Germline CDR1 and CDR2: KGHDR and SFDVKD. The CDR3 spans 15 residues. The CDR3, as DNA: TGTGCCACCAGTGACCCTTCGGAAGGCACAGATACGCAGTATTTT. As protein: CATSDPSEGTDTQYF.

This clonotype came up a few times. V usage is TRBV20-1 and J usage is TRBJ1-2; D possibly corresponds to TRBD1 (5 bases). Trimming shortened V by 6 bases and J by 0 bases, and 11 bases separated the two germline ends. Germline-derived CDR1 and CDR2 are DFQATT and SNEGSKA (reference sequence). CDR3 length: 13 residues. CDR3 DNA: TGCAGTGCCTGGGGGGGGGCTAACTATGGCTACACCTTC. Its translation: CSAWGGANYGYTF.

The genes are TRBV20-1 and TRBJ2-1, with TRBD2 identical over 8 bases. This CDR3 comprises 13 residues. Germline CDR1 reads DFQATT; CDR2 reads SNEGSKA (reference sequence). CDR3: CRVKSGSGNEQFF. The CDR3 DNA sequence: TGCAGAGTTAAGAGCGGGAGTGGGAATGAGCAGTTCTTC.

This clonotype was counted a few times. This rearrangement joins TRBV10-3 to TRBJ2-7; 9 bases align to TRBD2. V gave up 6 bases and J gave up 4 bases; unmatched junction bases: 4. Germline V gene lookup returns CDR1 ENHRY and CDR2 SYGVKD. The CDR3 runs 13 residues. The CDR3 bases are TGTGCCATCAGCGATCTAGCGGGGTACGAGCAGTACTTC. Its protein product is CAISDLAGYEQYF.

The chain has TRBV19 and TRBJ2-1; a possible D gene is TRBD1 (5 bases). The CDR3 is 10 amino acids. Germline CDR1 and CDR2: LNHDA and SQIVND (reference sequence). The ends were cut back, 5 bases at V and 14 bases at J, with 10 bases in the middle. The CDR3 region has the DNA TGTGCCAGTAGTCCAGGGTCGGAGTTCTTC. Its protein product is CASSPGSEFF. Full variable domain (outside the CDR3, taken from reference TRBV19 and TRBJ2-1): DGGITQSPKYLFRKEGQNVTLSCEQNLNHDAMYWYRQDPGQGLRLIYYSQIVNDFQKGDIAEGYSVSREKKESFPLTVTSAQKNPTAFYLCASSPGSEFFGPGTRLTVL.

The chain has TRBV12-3 or TRBV12-4 and TRBJ2-1, with TRBD2 matching 14 bases. The CDR3 runs 15 residues. Trimming cost V 6 bases and J 6 bases; bases outside gene matches: 4. The CDR3 sequence: CASRVGTSGSNEQFF. The CDR3 DNA sequence: TGTGCCAGCAGGGTAGGGACTAGCGGGAGCAATGAGCAGTTCTTC.

This chain links TRBV7-9 with TRBJ2-4; possible D gene TRBD2, 5 bases. CDR1 is SEHNR and CDR2 is FQNEAQ in the germline V gene (reference sequence). The V and J ends lost 3 bases and 4 bases respectively, with 13 bases between them. This CDR3 spans 15 amino acids. CDR3: CASSFLTGTKNIQYF. The CDR3 bases are TGTGCCAGCAGCTTTCTAACGGGAACTAAAAACATTCAGTACTTC.

The genes are TRBV7-9 and TRBJ2-1; TRBD2 matches at 13 bases. The trim removed 5 bases at V and 5 bases at J, leaving 9 bases unmatched. This CDR3 region has 17 residues. Germline assignment: CDR1 SEHNR and CDR2 FQNEAQ (reference sequence). CDR3 bases: TGTGCCAGCAGCCCCGGGACTAGCGGGGCAACCGACAATGAGCAGTTCTTC. It codes for CASSPGTSGATDNEQFF.

This clonotype showed up just a few times. The V gene is TRBV29-1, the J gene TRBJ2-3, with D perhaps matching TRBD1 (5 bases). Trimming took 3 bases from V and 6 from J, leaving 16 bases between them. Germline CDR1 and CDR2: SQVTM and ANQGSEA. The CDR3 spans 14 residues. This CDR3 reads CSVDETAGRDTQYF. The CDR3 region has the DNA TGCAGCGTTGATGAGACAGCCGGTCGCGATACGCAGTATTTT.

This clonotype was seen many times. V gene TRBV20-1 combines with J gene TRBJ2-7; D not resolved. Germline CDR1 reads DFQATT; CDR2 reads SNEGSKA (reference sequence). The V gene lost 1 base and the J gene lost 6 bases, with 7 bases spanning the gap. The CDR3 has 11 amino acids. The CDR3 loop is CSARVDIEQYF. Written as DNA, the CDR3 is TGCAGTGCTAGAGTAGACATCGAGCAGTACTTC.

The chain uses TRBV20-1 and TRBJ2-1; 12 nucleotides agree with TRBD2. Trimming at V came to 4 bases and at J to 8 bases, leaving 9 bases not matched to a gene. The CDR3 sequence is 15 residues long. Germline V CDR1 and CDR2: DFQATT, SNEGSKA (reference sequence). The CDR3 nucleotides are TGCAGTGCTACCCGGACTAGCGGGATTCCTCATGAGCAGTTCTTC. This sequence encodes CSATRTSGIPHEQFF.